This T cell receptor (beta chain) was sequenced during a study of control samples from healthy donors and cancer patients (dated by TCRdb to about 2020). Counted from cysteine to phenylalanine, this CDR3 has 13 amino acids. The entry retains the CDR3 DNA only, 39 bases that are in frame from base 1. A distance of 10 bases separates the germline ends of V and J, which lose 5 bases and 2 bases respectively. From the germline V gene, CDR1 is MGHDK and CDR2 is SYGVNS. Library preparation was by the immunoSEQ multiplex PCR assay. TCRdb stores this immuneACCESS table with in-frame sequences only. Part of the clones is absent; in the studies checked, under half of the shortfall reflects unresolved V genes, and no reason is known for the rest. The sample table holds 20,000 to 25,000 clones, of which roughly 84% were seen once. The ten most abundant clones make up under 35% of the sample. In regard to this clone: Its antigen is currently not known. One base away there is no much larger clone; base qualities are not given.

This receptor was identified in a man in his fifties or sixties with head and neck cancer. The rearranged chain carries TRBV25-1 and TRBJ2-7; TRBD1 might be the D gene, on 5 matching bases. Sequencing was performed on PBMCs. The DNA is TGTGCCAGCAGTACGGCAGGGACCTACGAGCAGTACTTC. Its protein product is CASSTAGTYEQYF.